This T cell receptor beta chain was found in a study of blood T cell repertoires in COVID-19. Background on the study: The United States, Italy and Spain were the sources of the acute and convalescent COVID-19 samples. The cDNA or gDNA used as material had been derived from T cells, B-cell-depleted T cells, or PBMCs.

Methods used by the authors: Quantification of nucleated cells was approximated via reference gene primer amplification. TCRdb's copy holds only in-frame clones and misses some; the assay was immunoSEQ multiplex PCR. That table supplies the V and J calls and clone size; D and trimming were determined from the DNA. This sample has about 270,000 clones, with about 82% found just once. V was pared by 5 bases and J by 4 bases, with 14 bases between. Germline values: CDR1 SEHNR, CDR2 FQNEAQ (reference sequence). The CDR3 consists of 14 residues. V is TRBV7-9 and J is TRBJ1-1; D is uncertain. The sequence came from a woman aged 45 to 65 with active or convalescent COVID-19. Source material: peripheral blood. The CDR3: CASSLGGLGTEAFF. DNA of the CDR3: TGTGCCAGCAGCCTTGGCGGGTTAGGCACTGAAGCTTTCTTT.